One sample yielded the 6 T cell receptor beta chains listed below, sequenced in a study of Ad26.COV2.S vaccination and SARS-CoV-2 variants. TCRdb keeps only in-frame clones here, not all; method: immunoSEQ multiplex PCR. The top ten hold approximately 3.3% of the sample, which has around 250,000 clones, around 87% seen once. Treatment noted: 15 to 20 received Ad26.COV2.S at low or high dose, single or two shots; about five received placebo; per-sample allocation not given. The investigators took samples on day 63 after the first vaccine or placebo injection. The sample consisted of peripheral blood, taken in a trial of Ad26.COV2.S vaccine versus placebo. All receptors derive from a person aged 18-65 years who received the Ad26.COV2.S COVID-19 vaccine or a placebo.

V gene TRBV9 combines with J gene TRBJ2-1; tentative D call: TRBD1 (6 bases). Trimming removed 0 bases from V and 6 bases from J, with 13 bases in between. The CDR3 is 15 amino acids. Per the germline V gene, CDR1 is SGDLS and CDR2 is YYNGEE. CDR3 residues: CASSVAVGGVNEQFF. The DNA of the CDR3 is TGTGCCAGCAGCGTAGCGGTAGGGGGTGTCAATGAGCAGTTCTTC.

This chain joins TRBV28 and TRBJ1-1; D not resolved. The length of the CDR3 is 13 residues. Germline V gives CDR1 MDHEN, CDR2 SYDVKM. The V end lost 7 bases, the J end lost 1 base, and 10 bases lay between the germline ends. The DNA for the CDR3 is TGTGCCAGCATCCGGTGGGGGAACACTGAAGCTTTCTTT. Translation gives CASIRWGNTEAFF. Full variable domain (outside the CDR3, taken from reference TRBV28 and TRBJ1-1): DVKVTQSSRYLVKRTGEKVFLECVQDMDHENMFWYRQDPGLGLRLIYFSYDVKMKEKGDIPEGYSVSREKKERFSLILESASTNQTSMYLCASIRWGNTEAFFGQGTRLTVV.

The V call is TRBV28, the J call TRBJ2-5; TRBD1 agrees at 8 bases. The CDR3 is 13 amino acids. V was clipped by 4 bases and J by 4 bases; unmatched bases: 2. Germline V gives CDR1 MDHEN, CDR2 SYDVKM. The CDR3 coding sequence is TGTGCCAGCAGTTCTGGACAGGGAGAGACCCAGTACTTC. Translation: CASSSGQGETQYF.

The rearrangement joins TRBV5-1 to TRBJ2-3, with unresolved D. This CDR3 is built from 12 residues. CDR1 and CDR2 from the germline V gene are SGHRS and YFSETQ. V dropped 4 bases and J dropped 0 bases, with 3 bases sitting between them. CDR3 nucleotide sequence: TGCGCCAGCAGCAAAAGCACAGATACGCAGTATTTT. Its protein is CASSKSTDTQYF. Filled out from reference TRBV5-1 and TRBJ2-3, the complete variable domain reads KAGVTQTPRYLIKTRGQQVTLSCSPISGHRSVSWYQQTPGQGLQFLFEYFSETQRNKGNFPGRFSGRQFSNSRSEMNVSTLELGDSALYLCASSKSTDTQYFGPGTRLTVL.

The J gene is TRBJ2-2, the V gene TRBV6-6, with 7 bases lining up with TRBD2. V shed 5 bases and J 1 base; nucleotides not matched to a gene: 7. Germline V gene data show CDR1 as MNHNY and CDR2 as SVGAGI (reference sequence). CDR3 length: 16 residues. The CDR3 sequence is CASSPSGNQNTGELFF. CDR3 DNA: TGTGCCAGCAGTCCTAGCGGAAACCAGAACACCGGGGAGCTGTTTTTT.

The DNA of the CDR3 is TGTGCCAGCAGGTCCGGGGCCGGAACGTTAGGGGAGCTGTTTTTT. Amino acid sequence: CASRSGAGTLGELFF. The gene calls are TRBV2 and TRBJ2-2; D is tentatively TRBD1 or TRBD2 (5 bases each). Trimming took off 6 bases at V and 8 bases at J, with 19 bases between the two ends. Germline V gene lookup returns CDR1 SNHLY and CDR2 FYNNEI. CDR3 size: 15 residues.